The 10 T cell receptor beta chains reported below all come from one sample, sequenced in a study of blood T cells in healthy people across ages (dated by TCRdb to between 2014 and 2017). Library preparation used 5' RACE. These reads were obtained on an Illumina HiSeq 2500. A second PCR of about 6 to 12 cycles was performed with a sample-barcoded 5' primer and a J-beta primer mix. TCRdb reanalyzed the raw reads on its own, using fastp at Q25 for trimming and MiXCR for clone calling, and kept in-frame beta chains. Each CDR3 protein gets just one entry, which takes the most common genes and DNA from the rows behind it. A total of roughly 900,000 distinct CDR3 sequences appear in this sample, 25% to 30% of them only once. 17% of the sample lies in the top ten. Sequenced sample: blood. The source is an elderly woman in good health.

On this clonotype: Since a much larger clone is just one base distant, this may be a read error. V usage is TRBV5-5 and J usage is TRBJ1-5; 8 positions match TRBD1. The CDR3 runs to 17 residues. CDR1 SGHKS and CDR2 YYEKEE come from the germline V gene (reference sequence). The trim removed 0 bases at V and 6 bases at J, leaving 11 bases unmatched. The CDR3 bases are TGTGCCAGCAGCTTGGAGGCGTTGACAGGGGACTTTCAGCCCCAGCATTTT. Translation gives CASSLEALTGDFQPQHF.

Details on this clonotype: This clone may be a read error of a much larger clone one base away. The chain couples TRBV20-1 to TRBJ2-5; D gene ambiguous. The J call could be wrong; TRBJ2-7 is a better fit for the DNA end. Germline CDR1 DFQATT, CDR2 SNEGSKA (reference sequence). This CDR3 spans 13 amino acids. The CDR3 DNA reads TGCAGTGCTAGTAGTGCGGAACGCTACGAGCAGTACTTC. Its translation: CSASSAERYEQYF.

At least ten counts were recorded for this clonotype. The gene calls are TRBV6-6 and TRBJ2-4; TRBD2 matches at 13 bases. With 6 bases clipped from V and 10 bases from J, the junction kept 3 bases outside the gene matches. The CDR3 is 13 amino acids. The germline CDR1 and CDR2 sequences are MNHNY and SVGAGI (reference sequence). The CDR3 spells CASSGTSGEIQYF. The CDR3 DNA follows: TGTGCCAGCAGCGGGACTAGCGGGGAGATTCAGTACTTC.

Comment on this clonotype: An end of the junction does not agree with germline; a read error may underlie this. CDR3: CASSQEKTGRTATQYF. CDR3 in DNA: TGTGCCAGCAGCCAAGAAAAGACCGGCCGCACAGCTACGCAGTATTTT. The rearrangement uses TRBV4-2 and TRBJ2-3; D call uncertain. Looked up from germline, CDR1 is LGHNA and CDR2 is YNFKEQ. The CDR3 has 16 residues.

In this sample, this clonotype turned up a few times. This may stem from a read error, because a much larger clone lies one nucleotide away. The chain links TRBV6-2 or TRBV6-3 to TRBJ2-5, with D tentatively TRBD1 (6 bases). V lost 6 bases and J lost 11, with 22 bases in between. CDR1 is MNHEY and CDR2 is SVGEGT in the germline V gene. CDR3 length equals 14 residues. CDR3: CASRYIQGVRKQYF. The CDR3 DNA reads as TGTGCCAGCAGATATATACAGGGAGTCAGGAAGCAGTACTTC.

The chain employs TRBV7-6 and TRBJ1-2; 8 bases match TRBD1. The CDR3 sequence is 18 residues long. The V gene end was trimmed by 4 bases and the J gene end by 0 bases; junction bases not matched to a gene: 13. Germline lookup yields CDR1 SGHVS and CDR2 FNYEAQ. In DNA form, the CDR3 reads TGTGCCAGCAGCTCCCAGCCAGGGGGCATGGGTGCTAACTATGGCTACACCTTC. Translating gives CASSSQPGGMGANYGYTF. Together with reference TRBV7-6 and TRBJ1-2, the CDR3 gives the full variable domain: GAGVSQSPRYKVTKRGQDVALRCDPISGHVSLYWYRQALGQGPEFLTYFNYEAQQDKSGLPNDRFSAERPEGSISTLTIQRTEQRDSAMYRCASSSQPGGMGANYGYTFGSGTRLTVV.

This clonotype was observed at least ten times. The V and J genes are TRBV7-2 and TRBJ1-2; TRBD1 agrees at 10 bases. Looked up from germline, CDR1 is SGHTA and CDR2 is FQGNSA. The J segment lost 7 bases and the V segment lost 6 bases, leaving 11 bases of the junction unmatched. The CDR3 length is 15 residues. Written as DNA, the CDR3 is TGTGCCAGCAGTCCCGGTGGGGACAGGGGAGGTGGCTACACCTTC. It specifies CASSPGGDRGGGYTF.

This clonotype was detected ten times or more. J is TRBJ2-7 and V is TRBV6-5; D call uncertain. This CDR3 region has 13 residues. The germline V gene has CDR1 MNHEY and CDR2 SVGAGI. V gave up 0 bases and J gave up 4 bases, with 7 bases separating them. The CDR3 is CASSYSSAYEQYF. The CDR3 DNA reads as TGTGCCAGCAGTTACTCGAGCGCTTACGAGCAGTACTTC.

The table lists this clonotype with a few counts. The V call is TRBV5-1, the J call TRBJ1-6; D is unclear. This CDR3 has 12 residues. Germline V gene sequence: CDR1 SGHRS, CDR2 YFSETQ. The V end was cut by 4 bases, the J end by 7 bases, with 6 bases between. CDR3 sequence reads: CASSHLNSPLHF. The CDR3 region has the DNA TGCGCCAGCAGCCACCTAAATTCACCCCTCCACTTT.

This clonotype was counted at least ten times. The V and J genes are TRBV11-2 and TRBJ2-3, with 10 nucleotides matching TRBD2. The V gene end was trimmed by 5 bases and the J gene end by 2 bases; junction bases not matched to a gene: 4. The CDR3 consists of 15 residues. CDR1 and CDR2 (germline): SGHAT, FQNNGV. CDR3 DNA sequence: TGTGCCAGCAGCCCTAGCGGGGGACCCACAGATACGCAGTATTTT. It specifies CASSPSGGPTDTQYF. The full variable domain, its missing parts supplied by reference TRBV11-2 and TRBJ2-3, is EAGVAQSPRYKIIEKRQSVAFWCNPISGHATLYWYQQILGQGPKLLIQFQNNGVVDDSQLPKDRFSAERLKGVDSTLKIQPAKLEDSAVYLCASSPSGGPTDTQYFGPGTRLTVL.